Presented here are 11 T cell receptor beta chains from one specimen sequenced in a study of T cell responses to AZD1222 COVID-19 vaccine. Produced via immunoSEQ multiplex PCR; TCRdb's table is partial and in-frame only. The sample has 65,000 to 80,000 clones, 92% seen once. Specimen: peripheral blood, collected on day 0 of MenACWY control vaccination. Receptors were obtained from an adult in good health.

The V gene is TRBV19, the J gene TRBJ1-1; D is unclear. Germline V gene data show CDR1 as LNHDA and CDR2 as SQIVND (reference sequence). The CDR3 loop spans 12 amino acids. Trimming shortened V by 5 bases and J by 7 bases, and 11 bases separated the two germline ends. CDR3 region: CASSEGAVEAFF. CDR3 DNA sequence: TGTGCCAGTAGTGAGGGTGCAGTTGAAGCTTTCTTT.

CDR3 in amino acids: CASSRTSGRATDTQYF. The CDR3 nucleotides are TGTGCCAGCAGCCGGACTAGCGGGAGGGCCACAGATACGCAGTATTTT. The chain couples TRBV7-3 to TRBJ2-3; 15 bases map to TRBD2. J was trimmed by 2 bases and V by 5 bases; bases with no gene match: 2. There are 16 residues in the CDR3. Germline CDR1 is SGHTA and CDR2 is FQGTGA.

This clone has just a few counts. This chain links TRBV19 with TRBJ2-7, with 8 bases identical to TRBD2. J was trimmed by 2 bases and V by 4 bases; bases with no gene match: 7. The CDR3 covers 15 residues. Germline values: CDR1 LNHDA, CDR2 SQIVND (reference sequence). The CDR3 is CASSKGTSGTYEQYF. CDR3 DNA: TGTGCCAGTAGTAAAGGAACTAGCGGTACCTACGAGCAGTACTTC. Supplemented by reference TRBV19 and TRBJ2-7, the full variable domain reads DGGITQSPKYLFRKEGQNVTLSCEQNLNHDAMYWYRQDPGQGLRLIYYSQIVNDFQKGDIAEGYSVSREKKESFPLTVTSAQKNPTAFYLCASSKGTSGTYEQYFGPGTRLTVT.

The chain uses TRBV27 and TRBJ1-1; no definite D call. The CDR3 is 14 amino acids. The V end lost 4 bases, the J end lost 0 bases, and 9 bases lay between the germline ends. In germline, CDR1 is MNHEY, CDR2 SMNVEV (reference sequence). The CDR3 sequence is CASSSTTMNTEAFF. CDR3 nucleotide sequence: TGTGCCAGCAGTTCGACGACCATGAACACTGAAGCTTTCTTT.

The J gene is TRBJ2-7, the V gene TRBV7-8, with 7 bases that match TRBD2. V lost 5 bases to trimming and J lost 0 bases; unmatched junction nucleotides: 7. Per the germline V gene, CDR1 is SGHVS and CDR2 is FQNEAQ. This CDR3 spans 15 amino acids. This CDR3 reads CASSPSGGGSYEQYF. DNA of the CDR3: TGTGCCAGCAGCCCGTCGGGCGGGGGCTCCTACGAGCAGTACTTC.

CDR3 protein: CATSDLRDRGKSNQPQHF. The CDR3 nucleotides are TGTGCCACCAGTGATTTGCGGGACAGGGGGAAAAGCAATCAGCCCCAGCATTTT. J is TRBJ1-5 and V is TRBV24-1; 11 bases agree with TRBD1. The CDR3 sequence is 18 residues long. The germline gives CDR1 KGHDR, CDR2 SFDVKD. The J segment lost 1 base and the V segment lost 0 bases, leaving 4 bases of the junction unmatched.

V is TRBV9 and J is TRBJ2-4; maybe TRBD1 (5 bases). From germline, CDR1 is SGDLS and CDR2 YYNGEE. Between the trimmed V and J ends, which lost 0 bases and 1 base, there was a span of 11 bases. The CDR3 is 16 residues long. CDR3 in amino acids: CASSVVGDAAKNIQYF. DNA of the CDR3: TGTGCCAGCAGCGTAGTAGGGGATGCGGCCAAAAACATTCAGTACTTC.

The rearrangement joins TRBV4-1 to TRBJ2-7; no definite D call. Germline-derived CDR1 and CDR2 are MGHRA and YSYEKL. Trimming removed 0 bases at V and 2 bases at J, with 14 bases between. This CDR3 has 16 residues. The CDR3 DNA sequence: TGCGCCAGCAGCCAAGAGGTCGGCGACCCCACCTACGAGCAGTACTTC. Translation: CASSQEVGDPTYEQYF.

This chain connects TRBV20-1 to TRBJ1-1; perhaps TRBD1 as D (5 bases). Trimming pared 3 bases from V and 10 bases from J, leaving 12 bases between. Per germline, CDR1 DFQATT and CDR2 SNEGSKA (reference sequence). This CDR3 is 11 amino acids long. The CDR3 region has the DNA TGCAGTGCTAGGGACATCGGGACAGCTTTCTTT. Encoded protein: CSARDIGTAFF.

The chain carries TRBV28 and TRBJ2-7; 8 nucleotides line up with TRBD2. This CDR3 is 15 amino acids long. V lost 2 bases, J lost 6 bases, and 9 bases stayed unmatched. CDR1 is MDHEN, CDR2 SYDVKM, per germline. CDR3 DNA: TGTGCCAGCAGTTTAGACGGGAGGGCTTTCGCCGAGCAGTACTTC. It yields the protein CASSLDGRAFAEQYF.

This clone appeared once. The genes are TRBV7-9 and TRBJ1-5; D not certain. V shed 5 bases and J shed 4 bases, with 9 bases lying between them. Germline CDR1 SEHNR, CDR2 FQNEAQ (reference sequence). The CDR3 has 13 amino acids. CDR3 sequence: CASSQDMNQPQHF. In DNA, the CDR3 is TGTGCCAGCAGCCAAGACATGAATCAGCCCCAGCATTTT.